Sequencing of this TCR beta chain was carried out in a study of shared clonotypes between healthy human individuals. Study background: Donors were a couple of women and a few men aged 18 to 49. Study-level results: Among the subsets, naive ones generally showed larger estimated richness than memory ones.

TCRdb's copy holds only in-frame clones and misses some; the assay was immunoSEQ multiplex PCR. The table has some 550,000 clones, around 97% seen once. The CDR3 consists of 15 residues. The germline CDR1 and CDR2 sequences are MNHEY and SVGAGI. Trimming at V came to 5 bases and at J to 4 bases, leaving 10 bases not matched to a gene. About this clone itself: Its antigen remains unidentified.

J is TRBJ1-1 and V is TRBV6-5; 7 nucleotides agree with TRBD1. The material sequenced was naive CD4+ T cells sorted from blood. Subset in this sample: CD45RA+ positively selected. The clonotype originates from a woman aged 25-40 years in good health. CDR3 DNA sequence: TGTGCCAGCAGTATCCAGGGGGGGGCGCCCACTGAAGCTTTCTTT. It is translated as CASSIQGGAPTEAFF.